This is a list of T cell receptor beta chains from one sample in a study of human thymus T cells. Clones were sequenced by immunoSEQ multiplex PCR, and TCRdb holds only the in-frame ones, with some missing. The repertoire consists of about 78,000 clones, with 96% occurring once and the leading ten covering 0.031%. The sample taken for sequencing was thymus tissue. The receptors were sampled from a boy younger than two with a congenital heart defect but otherwise immunologically healthy. Each CDR3 is given with its conserved first and last residue. The D gene is left open where the match is weak. Rows give clone size only sometimes, using once, few, many, or a class for an expanded clone.

V gene	clone size	CDR3 length	D gene	J gene	CDR3 DNA	CDR3 protein
TRBV7-6	-	14	-	TRBJ2-5	TGTGCCAGCAGCTTGAAGATGTACCAAGAGACCCAGTACTTC	CASSLKMYQETQYF
TRBV6-1	few	15	-	TRBJ1-5	TGTGCCAGCCAGGTGGGCGGGAAAAACAATCAGCCCCAGCATTTT	CASQVGGKNNQPQHF
TRBV4-1	-	16	-	TRBJ1-2	TGCGCCAGCAGCCACATTGATAACGGGCTCCCCTATGGCTACACCTTC	CASSHIDNGLPYGYTF
TRBV27	-	21	TRBD2	TRBJ2-3	TGTGCCAGCAGTTTACTTGCAATAACCCCACTAGCGGGGGAGTACACAGATACGCAGTATTTT	CASSLLAITPLAGEYTDTQYF
TRBV18	once	14	TRBD1	TRBJ2-7	TGTGCCAGCTCCCCCAGGACAGGGGAAAACGAGCAGTACTTC	CASSPRTGENEQYF
TRBV4-2	-	18	TRBD2	TRBJ2-1	TGTGCCAGCAGCCAAGATCCAGCGGGGTTAGGAGCACACAATGAGCAGTTCTTC	CASSQDPAGLGAHNEQFF
TRBV7-3	-	16	-	TRBJ1-4	TGTGCCAGCAGCTTAGAGGGCAAGGGAAATAATGAAAAACTGTTTTTT	CASSLEGKGNNEKLFF
TRBV11-3	-	15	-	TRBJ1-1	TGTGCCAGCAGCTTTTTGGAGGGCGGGAACACTGAAGCTTTCTTT	CASSFLEGGNTEAFF
TRBV18	-	19	-	TRBJ2-2	TGTGCCAGCTCACCACCGAGAGTGGCAAACGTTAGGAACACCGGGGAGCTGTTTTTT	CASSPPRVANVRNTGELFF
TRBV4-3	once	16	-	TRBJ2-1	TGCGCCAGCAGCCAAGAAATAGCGGCCTCCTACAATGAGCAGTTCTTC	CASSQEIAASYNEQFF
TRBV30	-	15	TRBD1	TRBJ1-2	TGTGCCTGGAGTGGACTGACAGGGGGGAACTATGGCTACACCTTC	CAWSGLTGGNYGYTF
TRBV7-9	-	16	TRBD2	TRBJ2-5	TGTGCCAGCAGCTTGTCGGGCGGGGGGCACTCCGAGACCCAGTACTTC	CASSLSGGGHSETQYF
TRBV5-1	-	13	-	TRBJ2-3	TGCGCCAGCAGCTTGGTGCCATCAGATACGCAGTATTTT	CASSLVPSDTQYF
TRBV7-2	-	15	-	TRBJ2-1	TGTGCCAGCAGTTCAGCGGGCGGGCCCTACAATGAGCAGTTCTTC	CASSSAGGPYNEQFF
TRBV28	-	17	TRBD2	TRBJ2-5	TGTGCCAGCAGTTTGGGACTAGCGGGAGGGCCAGGAGAGACCCAGTACTTC	CASSLGLAGGPGETQYF
TRBV19	-	16	-	TRBJ1-5	TGTGCCAGTAGTATAAGGAGGCGGAGTGCGGATCAGCCCCAGCATTTT	CASSIRRRSADQPQHF
TRBV14	-	15	TRBD1	TRBJ2-3	TGTGCCAGCAAGGGACAAGGGGGCCGCACAGATACGCAGTATTTT	CASKGQGGRTDTQYF
TRBV2	-	15	TRBD1	TRBJ2-7	TGTGCCAGCAGGGGGAGGACAGGGGACTCCTACGAGCAGTACTTC	CASRGRTGDSYEQYF
TRBV6-1	-	18	-	TRBJ2-7	TGTGCCAGCAGTGAGCCACTTGTCTTTCGGGGTCCGCCTTACGAGCAGTACTTC	CASSEPLVFRGPPYEQYF
TRBV4-3	-	16	-	TRBJ1-1	TGCGCCAGCAGCCAAGATAGAACAGGGATGAACACTGAAGCTTTCTTT	CASSQDRTGMNTEAFF
TRBV28	-	19	TRBD1	TRBJ1-5	TGTGCCAGCAGTTCGTGGACAGGGGGTGGGGGATATAGCAATCAGCCCCAGCATTTT	CASSSWTGGGGYSNQPQHF
TRBV12-2	-	18	-	TRBJ2-1	TGTGCAAGTCGCAAGGGACTAGCGGGGGGCCCTGCAGGCAATGAGCAGTTCTTC	CASRKGLAGGPAGNEQFF
TRBV4-1	once	20	-	TRBJ1-5	TGCGCCAGCAGCCAAGACACTGTGGCAGGGGAAGGGAGAAGCAATCAGCCCCAGCATTTT	CASSQDTVAGEGRSNQPQHF
TRBV5-1	once	15	-	TRBJ2-4	TGCGCCAGCAGCTTGGGGGCCGCGGCCAAAAACATTCAGTACTTC	CASSLGAAAKNIQYF
TRBV19	-	17	-	TRBJ2-2	TGTGCCAGTAGTATACCGCCCGGGCCCAGGCACACCGGGGAGCTGTTTTTT	CASSIPPGPRHTGELFF
TRBV28	-	13	TRBD1	TRBJ2-7	TGTGCCACCTCGACAGGGAATTTCAGCGAGCAGTACTTC	CATSTGNFSEQYF
TRBV4-1	-	16	TRBD2	TRBJ2-1	TGCGCCAGCAGCCAAGATCTGAGCGGGGGGGCCGGTGAGCAGTTCTTC	CASSQDLSGGAGEQFF
TRBV7-9	once	13	TRBD1	TRBJ1-4	TGTGCCAGCAGTCGGGACAGGGACGAAAAACTGTTTTTT	CASSRDRDEKLFF